Listed here is a single T cell receptor (beta chain). No antigen is known for it. PCR involved 60 Vbeta and 13 Jbeta primers. Sequenced by immunoSEQ multiplex PCR; TCRdb stores in-frame clones only, minus some. The table records some 77,000 clones, roughly 79% of them present only once. The CDR3 runs 14 residues. Germline V lookup: CDR1 SQVTM, CDR2 ANQGSEA. The junction had 7 bases not matched to a gene; V was cut back by 0 bases and J by 8 bases. This sample is drawn from a study of cytomegalovirus exposure and HLA in healthy donors. General study findings and limits: Indistinguishable V segments such as TRBV6-2 and TRBV6-3 were excluded.

The source is a middle-aged woman in good health and CMV-seropositive. Sequencing was performed on PBMCs. The chain has TRBV29-1 and TRBJ1-2, with TRBD1 matching 9 bases. CDR3 amino acids: CSVEDTGQGWGYTF. CDR3 DNA sequence: TGCAGCGTTGAAGATACGGGACAGGGATGGGGCTACACCTTC.